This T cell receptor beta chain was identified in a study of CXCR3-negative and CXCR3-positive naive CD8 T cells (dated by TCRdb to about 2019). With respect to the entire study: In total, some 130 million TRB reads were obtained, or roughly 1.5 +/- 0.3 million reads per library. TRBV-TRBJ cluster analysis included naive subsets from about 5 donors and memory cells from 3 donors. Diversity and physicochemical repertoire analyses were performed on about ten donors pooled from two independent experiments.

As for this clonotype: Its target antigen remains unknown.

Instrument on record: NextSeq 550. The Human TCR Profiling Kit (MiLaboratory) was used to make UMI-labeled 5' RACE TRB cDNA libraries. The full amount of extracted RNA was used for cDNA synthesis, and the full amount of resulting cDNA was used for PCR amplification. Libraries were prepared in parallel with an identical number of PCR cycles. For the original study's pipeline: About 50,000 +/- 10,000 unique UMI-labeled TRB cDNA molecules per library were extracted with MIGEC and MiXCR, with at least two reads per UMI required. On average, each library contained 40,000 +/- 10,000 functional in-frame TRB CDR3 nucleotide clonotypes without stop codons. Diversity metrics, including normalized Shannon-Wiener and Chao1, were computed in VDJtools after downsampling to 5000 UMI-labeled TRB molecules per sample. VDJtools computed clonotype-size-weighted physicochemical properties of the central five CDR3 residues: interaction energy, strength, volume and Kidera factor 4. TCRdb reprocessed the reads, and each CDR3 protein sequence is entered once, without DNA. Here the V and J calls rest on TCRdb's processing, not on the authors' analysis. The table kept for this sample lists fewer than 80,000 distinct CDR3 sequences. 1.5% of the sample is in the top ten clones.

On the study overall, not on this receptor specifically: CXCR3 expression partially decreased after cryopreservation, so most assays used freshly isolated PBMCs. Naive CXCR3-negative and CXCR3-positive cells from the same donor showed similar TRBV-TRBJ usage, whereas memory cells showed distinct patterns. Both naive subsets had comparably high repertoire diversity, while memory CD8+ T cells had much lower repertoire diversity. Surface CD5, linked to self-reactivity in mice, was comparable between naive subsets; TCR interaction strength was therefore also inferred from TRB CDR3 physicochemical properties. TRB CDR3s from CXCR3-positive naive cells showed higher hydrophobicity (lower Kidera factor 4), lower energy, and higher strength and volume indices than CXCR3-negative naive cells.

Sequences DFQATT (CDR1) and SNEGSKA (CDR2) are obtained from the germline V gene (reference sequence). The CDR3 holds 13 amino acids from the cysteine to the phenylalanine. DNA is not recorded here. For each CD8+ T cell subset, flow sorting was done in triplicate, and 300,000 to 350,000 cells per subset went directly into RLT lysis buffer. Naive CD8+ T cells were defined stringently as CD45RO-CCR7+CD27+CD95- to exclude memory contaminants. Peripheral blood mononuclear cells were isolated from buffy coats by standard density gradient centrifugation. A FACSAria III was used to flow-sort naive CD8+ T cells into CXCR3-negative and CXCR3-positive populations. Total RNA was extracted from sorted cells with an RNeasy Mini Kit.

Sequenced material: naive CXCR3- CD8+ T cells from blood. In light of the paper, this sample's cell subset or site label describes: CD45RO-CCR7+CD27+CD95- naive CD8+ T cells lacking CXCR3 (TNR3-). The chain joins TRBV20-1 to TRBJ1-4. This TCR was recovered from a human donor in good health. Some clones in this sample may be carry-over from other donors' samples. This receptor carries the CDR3 CSARDVLNEKLFF.